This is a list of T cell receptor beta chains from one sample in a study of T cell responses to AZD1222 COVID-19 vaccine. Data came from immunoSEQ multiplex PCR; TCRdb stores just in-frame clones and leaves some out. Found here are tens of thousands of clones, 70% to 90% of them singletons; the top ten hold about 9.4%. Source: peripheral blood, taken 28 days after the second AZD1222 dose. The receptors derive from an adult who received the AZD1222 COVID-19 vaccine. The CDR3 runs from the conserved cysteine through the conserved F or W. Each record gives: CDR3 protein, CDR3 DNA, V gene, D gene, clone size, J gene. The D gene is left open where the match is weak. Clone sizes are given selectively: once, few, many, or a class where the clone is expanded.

CDR3aa: CASSRWGDVNTIYF
CDR3nt: TGTGCCAGTAGTCGGTGGGGAGACGTTAACACCATATATTTT
v_gene: TRBV19
d_gene: -
abundance: -
j_gene: TRBJ1-3

CDR3aa: CASSEAGTGFGEKLFF
CDR3nt: TGTGCCAGCAGTGAAGCTGGGACAGGGTTCGGTGAAAAACTGTTTTTT
v_gene: TRBV2
d_gene: TRBD1
abundance: -
j_gene: TRBJ1-4

CDR3aa: CASSITDWNTEAFF
CDR3nt: TGTGCCAGCAGTATAACAGATTGGAACACTGAAGCTTTCTTT
v_gene: TRBV27
d_gene: -
abundance: -
j_gene: TRBJ1-1

CDR3aa: CASSIGQDRFGRQFF
CDR3nt: TGTGCCAGTAGTATTGGTCAGGACAGGTTCGGTCGGCAGTTCTTC
v_gene: TRBV19
d_gene: TRBD1
abundance: once
j_gene: TRBJ2-1

CDR3aa: CASSIDAVGFLETQYF
CDR3nt: TGTGCCAGTAGTATAGATGCGGTGGGGTTCCTCGAGACCCAGTACTTC
v_gene: TRBV19
d_gene: -
abundance: -
j_gene: TRBJ2-5

CDR3aa: CASSSEVFGLRDWVLNEQFF
CDR3nt: TGTGCCAGCAGTTCGGAAGTGTTCGGCTTACGTGATTGGGTCCTCAATGAGCAGTTCTTC
v_gene: TRBV28
d_gene: -
abundance: -
j_gene: TRBJ2-1

CDR3aa: CASSLNGAGGQPQHF
CDR3nt: TGTGCCAGCAGTTTAAACGGGGCAGGGGGTCAGCCCCAGCATTTT
v_gene: TRBV27
d_gene: TRBD1
abundance: -
j_gene: TRBJ1-5

CDR3aa: CATSDLGQGAKVTQYF
CDR3nt: TGTGCCACCAGTGATTTGGGTCAGGGGGCGAAGGTGACCCAGTACTTC
v_gene: TRBV24-1
d_gene: TRBD1
abundance: once
j_gene: TRBJ2-5

CDR3aa: CASSLRGQAYEQYF
CDR3nt: TGTGCCAGCAGTTTACGGGGACAGGCCTACGAGCAGTACTTC
v_gene: TRBV28
d_gene: TRBD1
abundance: -
j_gene: TRBJ2-7

CDR3aa: CASSLLGQPQHF
CDR3nt: TGTGCCAGCAGCCTTTTGGGTCAGCCCCAGCATTTT
v_gene: TRBV3-1/TRBV3-2
d_gene: -
abundance: -
j_gene: TRBJ1-5

CDR3aa: CASSRDPHQPQHF
CDR3nt: TGTGCCAGCAGCAGGGACCCCCATCAGCCCCAGCATTTT
v_gene: TRBV6-5
d_gene: -
abundance: -
j_gene: TRBJ1-5

CDR3aa: CASSPGTGLGTEAFF
CDR3nt: TGCGCCAGCAGTCCCGGGACAGGGTTGGGCACTGAAGCTTTCTTT
v_gene: TRBV10-2
d_gene: TRBD1
abundance: -
j_gene: TRBJ1-1

CDR3aa: CASSPTGARGYTF
CDR3nt: TGTGCCAGTAGCCCCACCGGAGCTCGCGGCTACACCTTC
v_gene: TRBV19
d_gene: -
abundance: -
j_gene: TRBJ1-2

CDR3aa: CARSSQDRGYGYTF
CDR3nt: TGTGCCAGAAGCTCGCAAGACAGGGGTTACGGCTACACCTTC
v_gene: TRBV5-3
d_gene: TRBD1
abundance: -
j_gene: TRBJ1-2

CDR3aa: CASSWDGTGVYEQYF
CDR3nt: TGTGCCAGCAGCTGGGACGGGACAGGAGTCTACGAGCAGTACTTC
v_gene: TRBV7-3
d_gene: TRBD1
abundance: -
j_gene: TRBJ2-7

CDR3aa: CASRTRMATNEKLFF
CDR3nt: TGTGCCAGCAGGACCAGGATGGCGACTAATGAAAAACTGTTTTTT
v_gene: TRBV27
d_gene: -
abundance: -
j_gene: TRBJ1-4

CDR3aa: CASSQSTDTQYF
CDR3nt: TGTGCCAGCAGCCAAAGCACAGATACGCAGTATTTT
v_gene: TRBV7-9
d_gene: -
abundance: -
j_gene: TRBJ2-3

CDR3aa: CASSPLQGKGKLFF
CDR3nt: TGTGCCAGCAGCCCCTTGCAGGGGAAGGGAAAACTGTTTTTT
v_gene: TRBV11-2
d_gene: -
abundance: -
j_gene: TRBJ1-4

CDR3aa: CASSFSGHHTEAFF
CDR3nt: TGTGCCAGCAGTTTTTCTGGACACCACACTGAAGCTTTCTTT
v_gene: TRBV28
d_gene: -
abundance: -
j_gene: TRBJ1-1

CDR3aa: CATSDARDRVYEQYF
CDR3nt: TGTGCCACCAGTGATGCCCGGGACAGGGTCTACGAGCAGTACTTC
v_gene: TRBV24-1
d_gene: TRBD1
abundance: -
j_gene: TRBJ2-7

CDR3aa: CASSRFSGGQANYGYTF
CDR3nt: TGTGCCAGTAGTCGATTTTCGGGGGGCCAAGCTAACTATGGCTACACCTTC
v_gene: TRBV19
d_gene: -
abundance: -
j_gene: TRBJ1-2

CDR3aa: CASSKPDRGDSPLHF
CDR3nt: TGTGCCAGCAGTAAACCCGACAGGGGGGATTCACCCCTCCACTTT
v_gene: TRBV6-6
d_gene: TRBD1
abundance: -
j_gene: TRBJ1-6

CDR3aa: CSASRTDYSNQPQHF
CDR3nt: TGCAGTGCTAGTCGGACAGATTATAGCAATCAGCCCCAGCATTTT
v_gene: TRBV20-1
d_gene: -
abundance: -
j_gene: TRBJ1-5

CDR3aa: CASSLVPQARQPQHF
CDR3nt: TGTGCCAGCAGCTTAGTACCGCAGGCGAGGCAGCCCCAGCATTTT
v_gene: TRBV7-8
d_gene: -
abundance: -
j_gene: TRBJ1-5

CDR3aa: CASKGLGYYEQYF
CDR3nt: TGTGCCAGCAAGGGTTTAGGCTACTACGAGCAGTACTTC
v_gene: TRBV6-5
d_gene: -
abundance: -
j_gene: TRBJ2-7

CDR3aa: CATAGTEFTDTQYF
CDR3nt: TGTGCCACCGCCGGGACAGAATTCACAGATACGCAGTATTTT
v_gene: TRBV24-1
d_gene: TRBD1
abundance: -
j_gene: TRBJ2-3

CDR3aa: CAWELGNTGELFF
CDR3nt: TGTGCCTGGGAACTAGGGAACACCGGGGAGCTGTTTTTT
v_gene: TRBV30
d_gene: -
abundance: once
j_gene: TRBJ2-2

CDR3aa: CASSSTDATNEKLFF
CDR3nt: TGTGCCAGCAGCTCCACAGACGCAACTAATGAAAAACTGTTTTTT
v_gene: TRBV7-8
d_gene: -
abundance: few
j_gene: TRBJ1-4

CDR3aa: CASNTLAGRTDTQYF
CDR3nt: TGTGCCAGTAACACCCTAGCCGGCCGCACAGATACGCAGTATTTT
v_gene: TRBV19
d_gene: -
abundance: -
j_gene: TRBJ2-3

CDR3aa: CASSRQNPYGYTF
CDR3nt: TGTGCCAGCAGCCGACAGAATCCCTATGGCTACACCTTC
v_gene: TRBV28
d_gene: -
abundance: -
j_gene: TRBJ1-2

CDR3aa: CASADRGGNQPQHF
CDR3nt: TGTGCCAGTGCTGACCGGGGAGGCAATCAGCCCCAGCATTTT
v_gene: TRBV19
d_gene: -
abundance: -
j_gene: TRBJ1-5

CDR3aa: CASSFSGENTEAFF
CDR3nt: TGTGCCAGCAGTTTCTCGGGGGAGAACACTGAAGCTTTCTTT
v_gene: TRBV11-3
d_gene: -
abundance: -
j_gene: TRBJ1-1

CDR3aa: CASSRDRTYGYTF
CDR3nt: TGTGCCAGCAGCAGGGACAGGACCTATGGCTACACCTTC
v_gene: TRBV6-5
d_gene: TRBD1
abundance: -
j_gene: TRBJ1-2

CDR3aa: CASSDYRSGSMTQYF
CDR3nt: TGTGCCAGCAGTGATTACCGCAGTGGGTCGATGACCCAGTACTTC
v_gene: TRBV6-1
d_gene: -
abundance: -
j_gene: TRBJ2-5

CDR3aa: CASQQDMSSYNEQFF
CDR3nt: TGTGCCAGTCAACAGGATATGAGCTCCTACAATGAGCAGTTCTTC
v_gene: TRBV28
d_gene: -
abundance: -
j_gene: TRBJ2-1

CDR3aa: CASSQGVSLTNEKLFF
CDR3nt: TGTGCCAGCAGCCAAGGCGTCAGTCTGACTAATGAAAAACTGTTTTTT
v_gene: TRBV14
d_gene: -
abundance: -
j_gene: TRBJ1-4

CDR3aa: CASSFWDSSNSPLHF
CDR3nt: TGTGCCAGCAGTTTTTGGGACAGTTCGAATTCACCCCTCCACTTT
v_gene: TRBV27
d_gene: TRBD1
abundance: -
j_gene: TRBJ1-6

CDR3aa: CASSVGSDSGNTIYF
CDR3nt: TGTGCCAGCAGCGTAGGATCTGACTCTGGAAACACCATATATTTT
v_gene: TRBV9
d_gene: -
abundance: -
j_gene: TRBJ1-3

CDR3aa: CASSVGTNSYEQYF
CDR3nt: TGCGCCAGCAGTGTAGGGACCAACTCCTACGAGCAGTACTTC
v_gene: TRBV10-1
d_gene: -
abundance: -
j_gene: TRBJ2-7

CDR3aa: CASSESRNYGYTF
CDR3nt: TGTGCCAGCAGTGAGAGCAGGAACTATGGCTACACCTTC
v_gene: TRBV2
d_gene: -
abundance: -
j_gene: TRBJ1-2

CDR3aa: CASSLRMGSSGNTIYF
CDR3nt: TGTGCCAGCAGCTTAAGAATGGGTAGCTCTGGAAACACCATATATTTT
v_gene: TRBV7-9
d_gene: -
abundance: -
j_gene: TRBJ1-3